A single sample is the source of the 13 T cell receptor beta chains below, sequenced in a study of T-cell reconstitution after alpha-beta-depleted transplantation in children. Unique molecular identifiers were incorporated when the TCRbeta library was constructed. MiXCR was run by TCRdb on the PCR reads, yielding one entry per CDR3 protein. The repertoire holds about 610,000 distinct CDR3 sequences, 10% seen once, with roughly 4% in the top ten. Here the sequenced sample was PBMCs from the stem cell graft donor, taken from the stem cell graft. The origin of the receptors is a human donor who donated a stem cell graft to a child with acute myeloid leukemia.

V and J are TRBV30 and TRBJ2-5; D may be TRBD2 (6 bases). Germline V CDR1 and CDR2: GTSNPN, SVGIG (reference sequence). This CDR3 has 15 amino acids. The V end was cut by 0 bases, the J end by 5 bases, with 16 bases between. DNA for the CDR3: TGTGCCTGGAGTGTAGGGAGCCTAGCGATGGAGACCCAGTACTTC. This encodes CAWSVGSLAMETQYF.

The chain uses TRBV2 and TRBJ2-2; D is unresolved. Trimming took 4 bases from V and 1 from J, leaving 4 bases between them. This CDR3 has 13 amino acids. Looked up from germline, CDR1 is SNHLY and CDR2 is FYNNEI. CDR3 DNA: TGTGCCAGCAGTGGACAGAACACCGGGGAGCTGTTTTTT. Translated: CASSGQNTGELFF.

As DNA, the CDR3 is TGTGCCAGCTCACCTGTCACGGTCCCAGGATCAGGGGCCAACGTCCTGACTTTC. Amino acids: CASSPVTVPGSGANVLTF. The J gene is TRBJ2-6, the V gene TRBV18, with D hard to call. This CDR3 has 18 amino acids. The germline CDR1 and CDR2 sequences are KGHSH and LQKENI. Trimming shortened V by 3 bases and J by 4 bases, and 19 bases separated the two germline ends.

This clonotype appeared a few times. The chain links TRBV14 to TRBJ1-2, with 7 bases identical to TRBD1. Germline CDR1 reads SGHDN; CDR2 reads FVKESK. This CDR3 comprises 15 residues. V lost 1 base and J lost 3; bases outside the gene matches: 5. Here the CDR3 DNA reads TGTGCCAGCAGCCAAGGGCGCACAGGGGACTATGGCTACACCTTC. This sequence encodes CASSQGRTGDYGYTF.

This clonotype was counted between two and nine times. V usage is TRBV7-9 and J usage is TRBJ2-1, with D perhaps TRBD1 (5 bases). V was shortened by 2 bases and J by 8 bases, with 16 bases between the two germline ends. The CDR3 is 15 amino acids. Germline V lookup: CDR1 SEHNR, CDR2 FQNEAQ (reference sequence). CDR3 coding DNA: TGTGCCAGCAGCTTAAGGCCAGGGTGGACCGATGAGCAGTTCTTC. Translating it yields CASSLRPGWTDEQFF.

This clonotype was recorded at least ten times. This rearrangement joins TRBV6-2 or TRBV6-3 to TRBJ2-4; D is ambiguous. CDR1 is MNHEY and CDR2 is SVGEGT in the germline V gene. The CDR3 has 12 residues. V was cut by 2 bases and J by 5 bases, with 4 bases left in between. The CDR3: CASSYPENIQYF. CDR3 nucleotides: TGTGCCAGCAGTTACCCCGAAAACATTCAGTACTTC.

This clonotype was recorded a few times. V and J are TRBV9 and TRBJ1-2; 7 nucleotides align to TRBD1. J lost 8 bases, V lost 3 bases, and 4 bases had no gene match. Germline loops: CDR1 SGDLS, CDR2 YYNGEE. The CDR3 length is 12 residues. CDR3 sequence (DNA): TGTGCCAGCAGCGCTGACAGGGAGGGCTACACCTTC. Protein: CASSADREGYTF. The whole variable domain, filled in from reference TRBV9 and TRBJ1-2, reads DSGVTQTPKHLITATGQRVTLRCSPRSGDLSVYWYQQSLDQGLQFLIQYYNGEERAKGNILERFSAQQFPDLHSELNLSSLELGDSALYFCASSADREGYTFGSGTRLTVV.

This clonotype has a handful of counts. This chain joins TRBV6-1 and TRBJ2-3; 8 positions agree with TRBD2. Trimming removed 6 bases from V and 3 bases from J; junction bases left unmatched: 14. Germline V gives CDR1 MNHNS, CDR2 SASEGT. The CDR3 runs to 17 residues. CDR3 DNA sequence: TGTGCCAGCAGCCGCCTTCCCTTAGCGGGATGGACAGATACGCAGTATTTT. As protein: CASSRLPLAGWTDTQYF.

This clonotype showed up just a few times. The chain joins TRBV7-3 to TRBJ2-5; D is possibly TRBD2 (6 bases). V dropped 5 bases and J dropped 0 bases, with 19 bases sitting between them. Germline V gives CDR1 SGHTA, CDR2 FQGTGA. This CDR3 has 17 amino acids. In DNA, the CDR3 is TGTGCCAGCAGCCCGGGGGTCGTAGGGCGGTACCAAGAGACCCAGTACTTC. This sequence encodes CASSPGVVGRYQETQYF.

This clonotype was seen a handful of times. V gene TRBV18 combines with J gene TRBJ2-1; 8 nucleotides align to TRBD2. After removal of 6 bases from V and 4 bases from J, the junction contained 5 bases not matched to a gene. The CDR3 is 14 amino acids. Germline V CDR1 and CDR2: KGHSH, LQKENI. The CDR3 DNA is TGTGCCAGCTCCCCGGGAGGGCAGTACAATGAGCAGTTCTTC. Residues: CASSPGGQYNEQFF.

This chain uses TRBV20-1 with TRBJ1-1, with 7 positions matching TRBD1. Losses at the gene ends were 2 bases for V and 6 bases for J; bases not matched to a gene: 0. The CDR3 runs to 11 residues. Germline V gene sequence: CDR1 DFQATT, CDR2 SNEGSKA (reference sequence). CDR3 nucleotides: TGCAGTGCTAGAAGGGGGCCTGAAGCTTTCTTT. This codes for CSARRGPEAFF.

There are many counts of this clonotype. The CDR3 sequence: CASSSKGGGLLETQYF. CDR3 DNA: TGCGCCAGCAGCTCCAAGGGTGGCGGCCTTCTCGAGACCCAGTACTTC. The genes are TRBV5-1 and TRBJ2-5; no clear D gene. The CDR3 runs to 16 residues. The V end was cut by 3 bases, the J end by 5 bases, with 20 bases between. Germline V CDR1 and CDR2: SGHRS, YFSETQ.

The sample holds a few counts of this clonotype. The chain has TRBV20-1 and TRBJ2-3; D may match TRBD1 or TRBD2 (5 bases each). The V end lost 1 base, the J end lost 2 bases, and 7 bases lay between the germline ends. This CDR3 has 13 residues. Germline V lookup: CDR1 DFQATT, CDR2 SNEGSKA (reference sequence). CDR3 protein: CSARGDATDTQYF. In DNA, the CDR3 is TGCAGTGCTAGAGGGGACGCCACAGATACGCAGTATTTT.